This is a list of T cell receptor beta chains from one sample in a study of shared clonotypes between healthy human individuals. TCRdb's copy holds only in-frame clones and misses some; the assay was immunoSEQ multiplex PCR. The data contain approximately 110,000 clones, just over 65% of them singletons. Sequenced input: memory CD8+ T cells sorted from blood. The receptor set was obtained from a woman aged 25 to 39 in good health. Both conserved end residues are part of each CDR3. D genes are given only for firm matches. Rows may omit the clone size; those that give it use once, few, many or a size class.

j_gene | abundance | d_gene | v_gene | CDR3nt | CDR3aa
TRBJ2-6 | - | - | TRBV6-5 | TGTGCCAGCCGGAGACTCCCTGGGGGGGCCAACGTCCTGACTTTC | CASRRLPGGANVLTF
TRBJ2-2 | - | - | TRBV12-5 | TGTGCTAGTGGTTTTGGGCTGAGGGGACGGGCCGGACAGACCACCGGGGAGCTGTTTTTT | CASGFGLRGRAGQTTGELFF
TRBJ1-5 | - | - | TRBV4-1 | TGCGCCAGCAGCCAAGGGGTGGGCGGTCGGCAGCCCCAGCATTTT | CASSQGVGGRQPQHF
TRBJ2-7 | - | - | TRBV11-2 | TGTGCCAGCAGCTTAGGACAGGTTGTCTACGAGCAGTACTTC | CASSLGQVVYEQYF
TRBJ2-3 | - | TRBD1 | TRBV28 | TGTGCCAGCAGTTTACCGGGACAGAAGCCACAGAATACGCAGTATTTT | CASSLPGQKPQNTQYF
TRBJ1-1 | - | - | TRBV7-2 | TGTGCCAGCAGCTTGGGACCTGACACTGAAGCTTTCTTT | CASSLGPDTEAFF
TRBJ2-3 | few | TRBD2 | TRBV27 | TGTGCCAGCAGTCCGGGTGCGGGAGTAAGCACAGATACGCAGTATTTT | CASSPGAGVSTDTQYF
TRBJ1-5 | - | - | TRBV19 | TGTGCCAGTAGTATCTACTCCAGAAATCAGCCCCAGCATTTT | CASSIYSRNQPQHF
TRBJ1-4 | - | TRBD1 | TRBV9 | TGTGCCAGCAGCGTAGGACAGGGCCCAGCTAATGAAAAACTGTTTTTT | CASSVGQGPANEKLFF
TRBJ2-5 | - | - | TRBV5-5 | TGTGCCAGCAGCTTTCCCCCGTCTTTACAGGGTGGATTGAGGCGAGAGACCCAGTACTTC | CASSFPPSLQGGLRRETQYF
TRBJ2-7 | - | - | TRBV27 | TGTGCCAGCAGTTTACGCCAAAGCCGACCTTCCTACGAGCAGTACTTC | CASSLRQSRPSYEQYF
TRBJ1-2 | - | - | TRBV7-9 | TGTGCCAGCAGCCCGATGGGGGCGGGGGGCTACTATGGCTACACCTTC | CASSPMGAGGYYGYTF
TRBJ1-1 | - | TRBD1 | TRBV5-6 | TGTGCCAGCACGCGTACAGGGGCCGAAGCTTTCTTT | CASTRTGAEAFF
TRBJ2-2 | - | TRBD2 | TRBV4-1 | TGCGCCAGCAGCCAAGGAAGCGGGAGGGCGAACACCGGGGAGCTGTTTTTT | CASSQGSGRANTGELFF
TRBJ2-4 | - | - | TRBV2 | TGTGCCAGCAGTGAAGCGACAGCCAAAAACATTCAGTACTTC | CASSEATAKNIQYF
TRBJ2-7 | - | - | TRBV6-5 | TGTGCCAGCAGTTACTCGGGACCCAGCAACGAGCAGTACTTC | CASSYSGPSNEQYF
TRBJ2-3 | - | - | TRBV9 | TGTGCCAGCAGCGTAGTTGAGGACCCTACGCAGTATTTT | CASSVVEDPTQYF
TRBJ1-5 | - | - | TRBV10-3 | TGTGCCATCAGTGAGTCGGGAGTTGCTCAGCCCCAGCATTTT | CAISESGVAQPQHF
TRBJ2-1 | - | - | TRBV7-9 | TGTGCCAGCAGCGCCGCCGGGACTTTTAAACGCAATGAGCAGTTCTTC | CASSAAGTFKRNEQFF
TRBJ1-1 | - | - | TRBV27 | TGTGCCAGCAGTTATAGGGGGAAGAGCGACACTGAAGCTTTCTTT | CASSYRGKSDTEAFF
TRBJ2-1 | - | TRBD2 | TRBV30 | TGTGCCCGCCGGACTAGCGGGAGTATCGATGAGCAGTTCTTC | CARRTSGSIDEQFF
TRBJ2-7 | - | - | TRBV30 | TGTGCCTGGAGTGTGGGGGGAGCCTACGAGCAGTACTTC | CAWSVGGAYEQYF
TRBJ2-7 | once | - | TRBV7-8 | TGTGCCAGCAGCTTATGGGCGGGAAGCCCCTACGAGCAGTACTTC | CASSLWAGSPYEQYF
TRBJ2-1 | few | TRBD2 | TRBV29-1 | TGCAGCGCTGAAGGGACTAGCGGGCCCTCTAGCTCCTACAATGAGCAGTTCTTC | CSAEGTSGPSSSYNEQFF
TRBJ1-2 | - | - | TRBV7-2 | TGTGCCAGCAGCCCGCGGGACGGCTATGGCTACACCTTC | CASSPRDGYGYTF
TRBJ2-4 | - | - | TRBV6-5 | TGTGCCAGCAGTTACGGCACACAGGGAATCCAGTACTTC | CASSYGTQGIQYF
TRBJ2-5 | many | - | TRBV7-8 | TGTGCCAGCAGCTTAGACCGCGGGGAGACCCAGTACTTC | CASSLDRGETQYF
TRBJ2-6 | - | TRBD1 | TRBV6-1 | TGTGCCAGCAGTGAAGGACAGGGTGGGGCCAACGTCCTGACTTTC | CASSEGQGGANVLTF
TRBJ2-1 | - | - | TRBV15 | TGTGCCACCAGCAGAGATGGTGCGGGAAGCTACAATGAGCAGTTCTTC | CATSRDGAGSYNEQFF
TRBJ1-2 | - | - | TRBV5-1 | TGCGCCAGCAGCAGAAAGGACAGAGCCTATGGCTACACCTTC | CASSRKDRAYGYTF
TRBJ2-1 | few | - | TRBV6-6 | TGTGCCAGCAGTCCCGAGAGGGTGGGGTGGAGGGGTGAGCAGTTCTTC | CASSPERVGWRGEQFF
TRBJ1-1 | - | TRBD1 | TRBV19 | TGTGCCAGTAGTCCTCGCTTGGAAACAGGGGACACTGAAGCTTTCTTT | CASSPRLETGDTEAFF
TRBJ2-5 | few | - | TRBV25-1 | TGTGCCAGCAGCTCTGGGGGGCAGGGCGATTGGGAGACCCAGTACTTC | CASSSGGQGDWETQYF
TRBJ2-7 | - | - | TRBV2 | TGTGCCAGCAGTGAGGGCTACGAGCAGTACTTC | CASSEGYEQYF
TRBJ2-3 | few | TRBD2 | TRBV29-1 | TGCAGCGTTGAAAGAATCCACAGAGGGCGCGGCGGGAGGGCCCCGCCAGATACGCAGTATTTT | CSVERIHRGRGGRAPPDTQYF
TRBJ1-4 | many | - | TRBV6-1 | TGTGCCAGCAGTGAACTGGGGGGGATTACTAATGAAAAACTGTTTTTT | CASSELGGITNEKLFF
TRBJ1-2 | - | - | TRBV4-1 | TGCGCCAGCGCAACCCAGGCACAGAACTATGGCTACACCTTC | CASATQAQNYGYTF
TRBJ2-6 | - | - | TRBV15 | TGTGCCACCAGCTGGTACCAGGGCTCTGGGGCCAACGTCCTGACTTTC | CATSWYQGSGANVLTF
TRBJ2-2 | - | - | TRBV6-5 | TGTGCCAGCAGTTACTCGGGGTGGGAGCTGTTTTTT | CASSYSGWELFF
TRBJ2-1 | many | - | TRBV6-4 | TGTGCCAGCAACCCCCAACCCGGGACTCCCAATGAGCAGTTCTTC | CASNPQPGTPNEQFF
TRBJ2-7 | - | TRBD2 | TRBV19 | TGTGCCAGTAGTGGAAGCGGGAGGGCCCCCGAGCAGTACTTC | CASSGSGRAPEQYF
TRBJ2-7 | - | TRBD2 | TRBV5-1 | TGCGCCAGCAGCTTACTGGTGGTTAGCGGGACCACCTACGAGCAGTACTTC | CASSLLVVSGTTYEQYF
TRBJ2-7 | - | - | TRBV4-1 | TGCGCCAGCAGCACGGACAAGGGCCCCTACGAGCAGTACTTC | CASSTDKGPYEQYF
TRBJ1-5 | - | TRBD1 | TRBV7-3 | TGTGCCAGCAGCCCCTTGCGGGACAGGGAGAAATATAGCAATCAGCCCCAGCATTTT | CASSPLRDREKYSNQPQHF
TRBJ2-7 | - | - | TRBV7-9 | TGTGCCAGCAGCGAGATCTCCTACGAGCAGTACTTC | CASSEISYEQYF
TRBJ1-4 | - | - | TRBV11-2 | TGTGCCAGCAGCTGCCCGACGGGGGGGTCGGAGGAAAAACTGTTTTTT | CASSCPTGGSEEKLFF
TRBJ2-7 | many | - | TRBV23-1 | TGCGCCAGCAGTCCAAACAGGACCGGGCACTACGAGCAGTACTTC | CASSPNRTGHYEQYF
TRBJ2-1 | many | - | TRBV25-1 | TGTGCCAGCAGTGAATCAAGACTTAAAGGCGATGAGCAGTTCTTC | CASSESRLKGDEQFF
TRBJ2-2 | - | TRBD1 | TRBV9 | TGTGCCAGCAGCGTGACAGGGGGGGACACCGGGGAGCTGTTTTTT | CASSVTGGDTGELFF
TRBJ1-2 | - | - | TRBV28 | TGTGCCAGCAGTTTATCCACCGGGAATGGCTACACCTTC | CASSLSTGNGYTF